These 18 T cell receptor beta chains share one sample of origin, sequenced in a study of T cell responses to AZD1222 COVID-19 vaccine. The protocol was immunoSEQ multiplex PCR, while the TCRdb copy is restricted to in-frame clones and leaves out a portion. The sample has roughly 190,000 clones, approximately 94% seen once; the top ten hold 3.6%. Sequencing was performed on peripheral blood, taken 28 days after the second dose of the MenACWY control vaccine. The receptors were gathered from an adult who received the MenACWY meningococcal vaccine as a control.

V usage is TRBV4-1 and J usage is TRBJ2-1, with 13 positions matching TRBD2. The CDR3 runs 15 residues. The germline CDR1 and CDR2 sequences are MGHRA and YSYEKL. Trimming cost V 1 base and J 13 bases; bases outside gene matches: 7. CDR3 nucleotide sequence: TGCGCCAGCAGCCAAGGGGGACTAGCGGGGCCCGAACAGTTCTTC. Protein sequence: CASSQGGLAGPEQFF.

The chain is built from TRBV12-3 or TRBV12-4 and TRBJ1-3; D might be TRBD1 (5 bases). V lost 6 bases, J lost 4 bases, and 10 bases lay in between. This CDR3 has 13 amino acids. This CDR3 is CASREGFGNTIYF. The CDR3 DNA sequence: TGTGCCAGCAGGGAGGGGTTCGGAAACACCATATATTTT.

The CDR3 DNA is TGTGCCAGCTCAGGAGTTGGGGCTGAAGCTTTCTTT. This sequence encodes CASSGVGAEAFF. The chain uses TRBV18 and TRBJ1-1; D unresolved. The CDR3 has 12 amino acids. Germline V gives CDR1 KGHSH, CDR2 LQKENI. Trimming pared 5 bases from V and 6 bases from J, leaving 10 bases between.

The chain employs TRBV4-2 and TRBJ1-2, with unresolved D. With 1 base removed from V and 7 bases from J, the gap between germline ends came to 13 bases. Germline loops: CDR1 LGHNA, CDR2 YNFKEQ. The CDR3 totals 14 residues. The DNA for the CDR3 is TGTGCCAGCAGCCAAGGGGGAGTGATAGGTGGCTACACCTTC. It yields the protein CASSQGGVIGGYTF.

This chain joins TRBV6-5 and TRBJ1-1; weak D call: TRBD1 (5 bases). V shed 2 bases and J shed 0 bases, with 10 bases lying between them. This CDR3 has 15 amino acids. Germline-derived CDR1 and CDR2 are MNHEY and SVGAGI. The CDR3 nucleotides are TGTGCCAGCAGTTACAGGGGAGTGGTGAACACTGAAGCTTTCTTT. It specifies CASSYRGVVNTEAFF.

This chain joins TRBV27 and TRBJ1-6; tentatively, D is TRBD1 (5 bases). Germline V CDR1 and CDR2: MNHEY, SMNVEV (reference sequence). The CDR3 contains 12 residues. Trimming took 7 bases from V and 11 from J, leaving 12 bases between them. CDR3 DNA sequence: TGTGCCAGCACTTCGGGGGGGGCACCCCTCCACTTT. Its translation: CASTSGGAPLHF.

This clone has only one observation. J is TRBJ2-1 and V is TRBV3-1 (or the pseudogene TRBV3-2); the D is unclear. The germline V and J ends were trimmed by 2 bases and 4 bases, with 15 bases remaining between them. The CDR3 has 16 amino acids. CDR1 is LGHDT, CDR2 YNNKEL, per germline (reference sequence). For the CDR3, the DNA is TGTGCCAGCAGCCAAATGGGCGGCGGACCGTACAATGAGCAGTTCTTC. This sequence encodes CASSQMGGGPYNEQFF.

This chain connects TRBV9 to TRBJ1-3; 7 bases align to TRBD1. From germline, CDR1 is SGDLS and CDR2 YYNGEE. V lost 1 base and J lost 4; bases outside the gene matches: 5. CDR3 length: 15 amino acids. This chain's CDR3 is CASSVQGGWGNTIYF. CDR3 coding DNA: TGTGCCAGCAGCGTACAGGGGGGTTGGGGAAACACCATATATTTT.

This chain links TRBV25-1 with TRBJ1-5, with no clear D. CDR1 and CDR2 (germline): MGHDK, SYGVNS. Between the trimmed V and J ends, which lost 1 base and 3 bases, there was a span of 1 base. This CDR3 region has 12 residues. The CDR3 loop reads CASSESNQPQHF. Written as DNA, the CDR3 is TGTGCCAGCAGTGAATCCAATCAGCCCCAGCATTTT.

This chain uses TRBV2 with TRBJ2-3, with 7 bases lining up with TRBD2. Losses at the gene ends were 9 bases for V and 4 bases for J; bases not matched to a gene: 10. There are 14 residues in the CDR3. Germline loops: CDR1 SNHLY, CDR2 FYNNEI. The CDR3 here is CASTRGRAPDTQYF. The CDR3 nucleotides are TGTGCCAGTACTAGAGGGAGGGCCCCAGATACGCAGTATTTT. The variable domain in full, completed from reference TRBV2 and TRBJ2-3, reads EPEVTQTPSHQVTQMGQEVILRCVPISNHLYFYWYRQILGQKVEFLVSFYNNEISEKSEIFDDQFSVERPDGSNFTLKIRSTKLEDSAMYFCASTRGRAPDTQYFGPGTRLTVL.

The CDR3 nucleotides read TGTGCCACCTCAACGGGGGGAGGGACAAACACTGAAGCTTTCTTT. It is translated as CATSTGGGTNTEAFF. The gene calls are TRBV19 and TRBJ1-1; possible D gene TRBD1, 6 bases. V was clipped by 10 bases and J by 2 bases, with 20 bases between them. The V gene's germline CDR1 is LNHDA and CDR2 SQIVND (reference sequence). This CDR3 spans 15 amino acids.

The genes are TRBV7-2 and TRBJ1-3; 10 bases are a match to TRBD1. The V and J ends lost 4 bases and 9 bases, in that order; junction bases with no gene match: 3. CDR3 length: 13 amino acids. Germline CDR1 is SGHTA and CDR2 is FQGNSA. The CDR3 DNA sequence: TGTGCCAGCAGCTCGGACAGGGGGAGCACCATATATTTT. Its translation: CASSSDRGSTIYF.

The CDR3 DNA is TGCAGTGCTAGTGCGGGTAGCGGGAGAGGAGTAGGCAATGAGCAGTTCTTC. It translates to CSASAGSGRGVGNEQFF. The chain employs TRBV20-1 and TRBJ2-1; 9 nucleotides match TRBD2. Germline assignment: CDR1 DFQATT and CDR2 SNEGSKA (reference sequence). Trimming removed 3 bases from V and 6 bases from J; junction bases left unmatched: 15. The length of the CDR3 is 17 residues.

CDR3 DNA: TGTGCCTGCGAATGGCCCCTGAGCTCCTACGAGCAGTACTTC. Its translation is CACEWPLSSYEQYF. The chain links TRBV27 to TRBJ2-7; D is uncertain. The CDR3 loop spans 14 amino acids. V lost 11 bases and J lost 0, with 17 bases in between. Germline lookup yields CDR1 MNHEY and CDR2 SMNVEV (reference sequence).

V usage is TRBV4-2 and J usage is TRBJ2-3, with TRBD1 matching over 9 bases. The CDR3 runs 16 residues. Trimming took 1 base from V and 2 from J; bases not matched to a gene: 4. Per the germline V gene, CDR1 is LGHNA and CDR2 is YNFKEQ. CDR3: CASSQGGQGNTDTQYF. The CDR3 region has the DNA TGTGCCAGCAGCCAAGGGGGACAGGGAAACACAGATACGCAGTATTTT.

This clone was observed a few times. The rearrangement links TRBV11-3 to TRBJ1-3; tentative D call: TRBD1 (5 bases). Germline CDR1 SGHNT, CDR2 YENEEA. This CDR3 has 14 amino acids. V was trimmed by 4 bases and J by 1 base, leaving 8 bases between them. CDR3 in DNA: TGTGCCAGCAGCTCCGGGGGATCTGGAAACACCATATATTTT. Its protein is CASSSGGSGNTIYF.

V is TRBV2 and J is TRBJ2-5, with 8 bases fitting TRBD2. The trim removed 4 bases at V and 2 bases at J, leaving 3 bases unmatched. CDR1 is SNHLY, CDR2 FYNNEI, per germline. CDR3 size: 14 residues. CDR3 protein: CASSGLATQETQYF. DNA for the CDR3: TGTGCCAGCAGTGGACTAGCGACACAAGAGACCCAGTACTTC.

V gene TRBV27 combines with J gene TRBJ1-6; perhaps TRBD1 as D (5 bases). Germline CDR1 and CDR2: MNHEY and SMNVEV (reference sequence). This CDR3 has 16 residues. Between the trimmed V and J ends, which lost 3 bases and 2 bases, there was a span of 11 bases. DNA for the CDR3: TGTGCCAGCAGTTTCCGGGGCGTAACCTATAATTCACCCCTCCACTTT. It yields the protein CASSFRGVTYNSPLHF.